The entry below gives a single T cell receptor (beta chain) sequence along with its context. This clonotype appeared many times. Its cognate antigen has yet to be identified. No base quality information exists; no much larger clone differs at one position. TCR cDNA was synthesized by 5'RACE template switching, which introduced a universal primer site and unique molecular identifiers. Priming for cDNA synthesis came from both the TCR alpha and TCR beta constant segments. Two PCR steps were used to amplify libraries, with sample barcodes and sequencing adapters being added in the second step. Libraries were sequenced on Illumina HiSeq 2500 (2x100 bp) or NovaSeq (2x150 bp). The published analysis was carried out like this. MIGEC handled demultiplexing of reads and collapsing into UMI consensus sequences, while MiXCR performed V(D)J alignment. Using edgeR on replicate PBMC samples, clonotypes were called vaccine-responding if FDR was below 0.01 and the log2 fold change was above 5 up to day 15. Each bulk clonotype was labeled CD4 or CD8 based on which sequenced repertoire, CD4 or CD8, contained the clonotype at higher abundance. TCRdb reprocessing: public reads trimmed at Q25 with fastp, clones called with MiXCR, in-frame beta chains kept. Records with the same CDR3 protein are collapsed into one entry carrying the most frequent genes and DNA. In this record, the V and J calls reflect TCRdb's handling and not the investigators' own analysis. Present in this sample are more than 350,000 distinct CDR3 sequences, more than 9% of which were seen just once. Roughly a sixth of the sample rests with the top ten.

The germline V gene supplies CDR1 MDHEN and CDR2 SYDVKM. The CDR3 sequence holds 14 residues, the cysteine and phenylalanine included. Here the CDR3 DNA is all that survives: 42 bases in frame from base 1. Trimming takes 5 bases from V and 5 bases from J, and the germline ends sit 13 bases apart. In the paper's terms, the treatment or condition label means: live attenuated yellow fever vaccine strain. Two biological replicates of bulk PBMCs were collected at each blood-draw timepoint. PBMCs were isolated from peripheral blood using a standard Ficoll-Paque protocol. TriZol was used to extract RNA from bulk PBMCs, from CD4 and CD8 fractions, and from dextramer-positive and dextramer-negative fractions. These data belong to a study of T cells after yellow fever vaccination (dated by TCRdb to between 2018 and 2021). A note on the overall study: Libraries from fractions with low cell numbers were prepared with the SMART-Seq v4 Ultra Low Input RNA kit. Bulk TCR alpha and beta repertoires were sequenced longitudinally to track T-cell clones before and after primary and booster YFV17D yellow fever vaccination. The cohort comprised two healthy male donors, one aged 18 to 29 and one aged 30 to 39 years. Blood samples were taken at several timepoints before and after primary and secondary immunization, and bulk PBMC replicates and cell subsets were isolated.

Overall results and qualifications from the work: Because abundant contaminating clonotypes from the bulk population could be contained in FACS-sorted repertoires, computational filtering was required. A small share of clonotypes occurred in both CD4 and CD8 compartments, likely arising from convergent recombination. Most clones expanded after primary vaccination (roughly 96% of CD4 and 80% to 90% of CD8) were re-detected after the booster, suggesting that broad memory maintenance occurred. Only a couple of donors were included in the study, so the extent to which the findings can be generalized is limited. Compared with the primary T-cell response, the secondary T-cell response was weaker but faster, peaking on day 5 rather than day 15.

The V and J genes are TRBV28 and TRBJ2-1; the D gene is perhaps TRBD1 or TRBD2, as each covers 5 bases. The starting material was PBMCs, obtained on the day of the first yellow fever vaccination. The source is a man aged 18 to 29 who received the YFV17D yellow fever vaccine. The CDR3 region: CASSHRGGHNEQFF. DNA sequence: TGTGCCAGCAGTCACCGGGGCGGACACAATGAGCAGTTCTTC.